The 13 T cell receptor beta chains given below trace back to one sample, sequenced in a study of PD-L1 blockade in urothelial cancer. This table comes from immunoSEQ multiplex PCR, and its TCRdb copy is limited to in-frame clones, with some not included. The sample includes some 53,000 clones, around 80% of them seen just once. Time point: pretreatment peripheral blood. The sample was PBMCs, taken around atezolizumab (anti-PD-L1) treatment. Source of these receptors: a man in his 70s with urothelial cancer.

The chain employs TRBV18 and TRBJ1-2; 7 nucleotides agree with TRBD1. With V trimmed by 6 bases and J by 1 base, 11 bases remained unmatched. There are 16 residues in the CDR3. Germline-derived CDR1 and CDR2 are KGHSH and LQKENI. This CDR3 is CASSLPLRGRNYGYTF. For the CDR3, the DNA is TGTGCCAGCTCGCTGCCATTAAGGGGGCGTAACTATGGCTACACCTTC.

The chain combines TRBV19 with TRBJ2-4; D uncertain. Trimming stripped 6 bases from V and 0 bases from J, with 9 bases between. The CDR3 loop spans 14 amino acids. Per the germline V gene, CDR1 is LNHDA and CDR2 is SQIVND (reference sequence). This chain's CDR3 is CASSRALAKNIQYF. The CDR3, as DNA: TGTGCCAGTAGCCGAGCGCTAGCCAAAAACATTCAGTACTTC.

The rearrangement joins TRBV15 to TRBJ1-4; D call uncertain. Germline lookup yields CDR1 LNHNV and CDR2 YYDKDF (reference sequence). Between the trimmed V and J ends, which lost 5 bases and 4 bases, there was a span of 11 bases. The CDR3 sequence is 14 residues long. CDR3 region: CATSRGGDNEKLFF. CDR3 bases: TGTGCCACCAGCCGGGGAGGAGATAATGAAAAACTGTTTTTT.

This sequence joins TRBV6-5 and TRBJ2-3; no clear D. V dropped 3 bases and J dropped 1 base, with 11 bases sitting between them. The CDR3 loop spans 15 amino acids. Germline lookup yields CDR1 MNHEY and CDR2 SVGAGI. DNA of the CDR3: TGTGCCAGCAGTTATACGACACCCCGCACAGATACGCAGTATTTT. It translates to CASSYTTPRTDTQYF.

The gene calls are TRBV4-3 and TRBJ2-5; a weak D match, TRBD2 (6 bases). The CDR3 length is 14 residues. V gave up 0 bases and J gave up 7 bases, with 12 bases separating them. The V gene's germline CDR1 is LGHNA and CDR2 YSLEER. The CDR3 protein is CASSQDVSGGTQYF. CDR3 sequence (DNA): TGCGCCAGCAGCCAAGACGTGTCCGGGGGGACCCAGTACTTC.

This clone was seen a few times. The chain joins TRBV5-1 to TRBJ2-3; D is perhaps TRBD1 (6 bases). Germline V gives CDR1 SGHRS, CDR2 YFSETQ. The CDR3 spans 14 residues. The ends were cut back, 4 bases at V and 4 bases at J, with 13 bases in the middle. The CDR3 is CASSLRTAPDTQYF. The CDR3 DNA follows: TGCGCCAGCAGCCTCCGGACAGCCCCAGATACGCAGTATTTT.

This rearrangement joins TRBV29-1 to TRBJ1-1; D unresolved. CDR1 SQVTM and CDR2 ANQGSEA come from the germline V gene. V was cut by 5 bases and J by 5 bases, with 21 bases left in between. CDR3 length: 15 residues. The DNA of the CDR3 is TGCAGCGTTAGGGCCCCCGGGGTGCGGGAGACTGAAGCTTTCTTT. It is translated as CSVRAPGVRETEAFF. The full variable domain, with the rest looked up from reference TRBV29-1 and TRBJ1-1, is SAVISQKPSRDICQRGTSLTIQCQVDSQVTMMFWYRQQPGQSLTLIATANQGSEATYESGFVIDKFPISRPNLTFSTLTVSNMSPEDSSIYLCSVRAPGVRETEAFFGQGTRLTVV.

The chain joins TRBV4-2 to TRBJ2-7, with TRBD2 matching 7 bases. CDR3 length: 16 amino acids. The germline CDR1 and CDR2 sequences are LGHNA and YNFKEQ. Trimming at V came to 4 bases and at J to 0 bases, leaving 9 bases not matched to a gene. CDR3 residues: CASSRDSSGISYEQYF. CDR3 coding DNA: TGTGCCAGCAGCCGAGACTCTAGCGGAATCTCCTACGAGCAGTACTTC.

This clone was seen a single time. The chain joins TRBV4-3 to TRBJ2-7; TRBD1 aligns across 8 bases. J was trimmed by 3 bases and V by 4 bases; bases with no gene match: 5. CDR1 and CDR2 (germline): LGHNA, YSLEER. CDR3 length: 14 amino acids. The CDR3 sequence is CASSPGQGGYEQYF. DNA for the CDR3: TGCGCCAGCAGCCCCGGACAGGGAGGCTACGAGCAGTACTTC.

This clone was found a few times. The chain is built from TRBV5-6 and TRBJ1-1; D is unresolved. Between the trimmed V and J ends, which lost 1 base and 1 base, there was a span of 17 bases. Germline V CDR1 and CDR2: SGHDT, YYEEEE. The CDR3 contains 17 residues. As DNA, the CDR3 is TGTGCCAGCAGCTTGTTTTGGCAGGTAGAATCGAACACTGAAGCTTTCTTT. It translates to CASSLFWQVESNTEAFF.

V and J are TRBV5-1 and TRBJ1-2, with TRBD1 as a possible D gene (5 bases). The germline V gene encodes CDR1 SGHRS and CDR2 YFSETQ. Trimming took off 0 bases at V and 5 bases at J, with 14 bases between the two ends. The CDR3 is made up of 15 amino acids. The CDR3: CASSLDSAPGYGYTF. Written as DNA, the CDR3 is TGCGCCAGCAGCTTGGATTCCGCCCCAGGGTATGGCTACACCTTC.

The rearrangement links TRBV7-3 to TRBJ2-1; tentative D call: TRBD1 (6 bases). Germline V CDR1 and CDR2: SGHTA, FQGTGA. V was trimmed by 5 bases and J by 8 bases, leaving 10 bases between them. The CDR3 totals 12 residues. The CDR3 DNA sequence: TGTGCCAGCAGCGCCTACAGGGATGAGCAGTTCTTC. It encodes CASSAYRDEQFF.

The chain's CDR3 is CASSPEATSYNEQFF. The CDR3 region has the DNA TGTGCCAGCTCACCAGAGGCCACCTCCTACAATGAGCAGTTCTTC. This chain links TRBV18 with TRBJ2-1, with unresolved D. The CDR3 runs to 15 residues. Germline CDR1 is KGHSH and CDR2 is LQKENI. Trimming left V 2 bases short and J 0 bases short, with 8 bases between. The full variable domain, with the rest looked up from reference TRBV18 and TRBJ2-1, is NAGVMQNPRHLVRRRGQEARLRCSPMKGHSHVYWYRQLPEEGLKFMVYLQKENIIDESGMPKERFSAEFPKEGPSILRIQQVVRGDSAAYFCASSPEATSYNEQFFGPGTRLTVL.